This T cell receptor beta chain comes out of a study of blood T cell repertoires in COVID-19. Overall study context: In each case, the material was cDNA or gDNA derived from T cells, B-cell-depleted T cells, or PBMCs.

In the original workflow: Reference gene primer amplification yielded estimated nucleated cell counts. The method was immunoSEQ multiplex PCR; TCRdb's version includes in-frame clones alone and lacks a portion of them. The V and J calls and the clone size are those of that table, but D and trimming were determined from the DNA. The sample records some 200,000 clones, about four fifths being singletons. CDR3 size: 14 residues. In germline, CDR1 is MNHEY, CDR2 SVGAGI. V lost 7 bases, J lost 5 bases, and 14 bases lay in between. Material: peripheral blood. V usage is TRBV6-5 and J usage is TRBJ2-2; D is possibly TRBD2 (5 bases). The sequence was obtained from a woman in her 40s with acute or convalescent COVID-19. CDR3: CASNPGGLTGELFF. The CDR3 DNA reads as TGTGCCAGCAATCCGGGCGGGTTGACCGGGGAGCTGTTTTTT.